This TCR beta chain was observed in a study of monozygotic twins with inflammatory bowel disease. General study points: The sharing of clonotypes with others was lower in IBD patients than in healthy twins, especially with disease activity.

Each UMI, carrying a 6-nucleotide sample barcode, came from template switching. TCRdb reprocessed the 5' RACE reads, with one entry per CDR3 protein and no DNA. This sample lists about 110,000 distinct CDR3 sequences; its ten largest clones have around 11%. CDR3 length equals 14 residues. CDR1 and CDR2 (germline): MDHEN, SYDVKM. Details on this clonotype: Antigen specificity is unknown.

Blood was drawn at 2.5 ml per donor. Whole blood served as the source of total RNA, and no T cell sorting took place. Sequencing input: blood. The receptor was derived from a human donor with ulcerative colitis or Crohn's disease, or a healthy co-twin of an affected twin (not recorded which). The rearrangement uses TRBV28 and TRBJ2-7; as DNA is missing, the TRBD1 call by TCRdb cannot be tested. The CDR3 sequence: CASRRQGTRYEQYF.